This is a list of T cell receptor beta chains from one sample in a study of CDR3 diversity in severe acne. MiXCR, run by TCRdb on the PCR reads, gives a single entry per CDR3 protein. The data contain tens of thousands of distinct CDR3 sequences, 45% to 65% of them singletons. Source material: blood. These receptors were collected from a male donor in good health, without acne. CDR3s include the opening cysteine and the closing phenylalanine or tryptophan. D genes are given only for firm matches. Clone sizes are given selectively: once, few, many, or a class where the clone is expanded.

j_gene: TRBJ2-5
len: 15
abundance: NA
v_gene: TRBV7-9
d_gene: NA
CDR3aa: CASSLAAGSNQPQYF
CDR3nt: TGTGCCAGCAGCTTAGCCGCGGGGAGCAATCAGCCCCAGTACTTC

j_gene: TRBJ2-6
len: 15
abundance: many
v_gene: TRBV19
d_gene: NA
CDR3aa: CASSPLGSGANVLTF
CDR3nt: TGTGCCAGTAGTCCCTTAGGCTCTGGGGCCAACGTCCTGACTTTC

j_gene: TRBJ1-3
len: 12
abundance: once
v_gene: TRBV24-1
d_gene: NA
CDR3aa: CATRDTSNTICF
CDR3nt: TGTGCCACCCGGGACACCTCAAACACCATATGTTTT

j_gene: TRBJ1-6
len: 13
abundance: NA
v_gene: TRBV5-4
d_gene: NA
CDR3aa: CASVGGGNSPLHF
CDR3nt: TGTGCCAGCGTTGGAGGGGGGAATTCACCCCTCCACTTT

j_gene: TRBJ1-1
len: 14
abundance: NA
v_gene: TRBV7-9
d_gene: NA
CDR3aa: CASSLSGGDTEAFF
CDR3nt: TGTGCCAGCAGCTTAAGTGGTGGGGACACTGAAGCTTTCTTT

j_gene: TRBJ2-3
len: 16
abundance: NA
v_gene: TRBV5-1
d_gene: TRBD2
CDR3aa: CASSYGTSGTSDTQYF
CDR3nt: TGCGCCAGCAGCTACGGGACTAGCGGGACCTCAGATACGCAGTATTTT

j_gene: TRBJ1-2
len: 15
abundance: once
v_gene: TRBV29-1
d_gene: NA
CDR3aa: CSVEDRNQNFYGYTF
CDR3nt: TGCAGCGTTGAAGATCGCAATCAGAATTTTTATGGCTACACCTTC

j_gene: TRBJ2-1
len: 15
abundance: many
v_gene: TRBV5-1
d_gene: NA
CDR3aa: CASSLGTFSYNEQFF
CDR3nt: TGCGCCAGCAGCTTGGGGACATTCTCCTACAATGAGCAGTTCTTC

j_gene: TRBJ2-7
len: 11
abundance: NA
v_gene: TRBV2
d_gene: NA
CDR3aa: CASRVSYEQYF
CDR3nt: TGTGCCAGCAGGGTGTCCTACGAGCAGTACTTC

j_gene: TRBJ2-7
len: 14
abundance: medium-sized
v_gene: TRBV20-1
d_gene: TRBD2
CDR3aa: CSAPSGNHAWEQYF
CDR3nt: TGCAGTGCTCCTAGCGGGAACCATGCTTGGGAGCAGTACTTC

j_gene: TRBJ1-5
len: 12
abundance: many
v_gene: TRBV2
d_gene: NA
CDR3aa: CASNSDNQPQHF
CDR3nt: TGTGCCAGCAACTCAGACAATCAGCCCCAGCATTTT

j_gene: TRBJ2-5
len: 12
abundance: NA
v_gene: TRBV2
d_gene: NA
CDR3aa: CASSELVETQYF
CDR3nt: TGTGCCAGCAGTGAATTGGTGGAGACCCAGTACTTC

j_gene: TRBJ2-2
len: 16
abundance: NA
v_gene: TRBV20-1
d_gene: TRBD2
CDR3aa: CSARGTSGRAAGELFF
CDR3nt: TGCAGTGCTAGGGGGACTAGCGGGAGGGCAGCCGGGGAGCTGTTTTTT